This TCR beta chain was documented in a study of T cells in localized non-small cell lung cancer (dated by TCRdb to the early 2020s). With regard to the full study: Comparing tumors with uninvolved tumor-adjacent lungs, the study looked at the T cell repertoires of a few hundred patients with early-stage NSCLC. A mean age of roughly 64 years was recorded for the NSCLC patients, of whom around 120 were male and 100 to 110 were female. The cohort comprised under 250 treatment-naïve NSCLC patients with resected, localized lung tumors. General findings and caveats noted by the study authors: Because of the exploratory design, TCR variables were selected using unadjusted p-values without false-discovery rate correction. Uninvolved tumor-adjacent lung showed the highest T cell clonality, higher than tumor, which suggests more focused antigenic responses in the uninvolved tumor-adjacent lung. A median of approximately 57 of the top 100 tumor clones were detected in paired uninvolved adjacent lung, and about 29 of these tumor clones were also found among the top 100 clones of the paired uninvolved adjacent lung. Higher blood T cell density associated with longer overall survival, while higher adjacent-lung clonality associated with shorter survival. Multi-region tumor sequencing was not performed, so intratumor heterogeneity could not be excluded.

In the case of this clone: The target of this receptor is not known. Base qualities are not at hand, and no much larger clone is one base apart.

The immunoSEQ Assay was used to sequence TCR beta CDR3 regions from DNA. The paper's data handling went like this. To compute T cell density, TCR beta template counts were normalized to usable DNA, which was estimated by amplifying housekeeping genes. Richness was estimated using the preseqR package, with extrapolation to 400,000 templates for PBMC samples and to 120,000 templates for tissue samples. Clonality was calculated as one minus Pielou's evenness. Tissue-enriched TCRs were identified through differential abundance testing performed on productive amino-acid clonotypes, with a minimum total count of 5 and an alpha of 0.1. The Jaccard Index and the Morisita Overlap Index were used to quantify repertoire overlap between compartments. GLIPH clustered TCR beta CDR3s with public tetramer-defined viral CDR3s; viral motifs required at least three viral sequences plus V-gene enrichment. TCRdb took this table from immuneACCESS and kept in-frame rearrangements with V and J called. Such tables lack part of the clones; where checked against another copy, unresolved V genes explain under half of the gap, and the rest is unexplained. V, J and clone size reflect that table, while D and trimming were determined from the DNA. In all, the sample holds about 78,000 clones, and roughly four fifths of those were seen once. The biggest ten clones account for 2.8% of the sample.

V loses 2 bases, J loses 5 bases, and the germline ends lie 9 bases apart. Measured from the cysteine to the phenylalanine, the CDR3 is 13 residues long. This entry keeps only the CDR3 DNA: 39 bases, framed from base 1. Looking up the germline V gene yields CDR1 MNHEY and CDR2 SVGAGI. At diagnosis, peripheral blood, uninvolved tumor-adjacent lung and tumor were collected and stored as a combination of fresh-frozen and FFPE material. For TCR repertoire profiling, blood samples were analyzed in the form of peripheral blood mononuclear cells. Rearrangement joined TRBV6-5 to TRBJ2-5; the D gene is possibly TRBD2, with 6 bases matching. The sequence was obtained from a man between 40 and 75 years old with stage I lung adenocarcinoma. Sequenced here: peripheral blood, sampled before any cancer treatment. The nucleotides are TGTGCCAGCAGTTACCCGGGGGTTGAGACCCAGTACTTC. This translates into CASSYPGVETQYF.